This entry lists 23 T cell receptor beta chains sequenced from one sample in a study of T cell repertoires in cytomegalovirus infection. Which antigens these TCRs recognize remains unknown. TCRdb itself ran the reads through MiXCR, one entry per CDR3 protein. The sample consists of roughly 920,000 distinct CDR3 sequences, under 40% of them appearing once. The starting material was cultured CD8+ T cells from PBMCs, obtained from culture after CMV antigen stimulation. These receptors were taken from a human donor in good health (CMV status not recorded). Some clones in this sample may be carry-over from other donors' samples.

The V gene is TRBV6-2 or TRBV6-3, the J gene TRBJ1-5; no firm D call. CDR3 length equals 15 residues. Germline V gene lookup returns CDR1 MNHEY and CDR2 SVGEGT. The germline V and J ends were trimmed by 2 bases and 2 bases, with 10 bases remaining between them. The CDR3 is CASSYRSRGNQPQHF. In DNA form, the CDR3 reads TGTGCCAGCAGTTACAGGTCCCGCGGCAATCAGCCCCAGCATTTT.

This chain uses TRBV6-6 with TRBJ1-1, with a tentative D call TRBD1 (5 bases). V was shortened by 8 bases and J by 8 bases, with 18 bases between the two germline ends. The CDR3 sequence is 13 residues long. From germline, CDR1 is MNHNY and CDR2 SVGAGI (reference sequence). CDR3 in DNA: TGTGCCAGCCCCTCAATTCGGGACGGAGAAGCTTTCTTT. It is translated as CASPSIRDGEAFF.

This clonotype was counted a few times. The J gene is TRBJ2-5, the V gene TRBV7-3; 13 bases map to TRBD2. V dropped 5 bases and J dropped 4; count of bases not matched to a gene: 10. Germline V CDR1 and CDR2: SGHTA, FQGTGA. CDR3 length equals 17 residues. This CDR3 reads CASSNMTSGGFGETQYF. The DNA for the CDR3 is TGTGCCAGCAGCAACATGACTAGCGGGGGGTTCGGAGAGACCCAGTACTTC.

A word on this clonotype: Possible read error: a much larger clone is one base away. J is TRBJ2-7 and V is TRBV7-2, with TRBD1 matching 9 bases. Germline V gene lookup returns CDR1 SGHTA and CDR2 FQGNSA. Trimming at V came to 4 bases and at J to 3 bases, leaving 4 bases not matched to a gene. This CDR3 region has 14 residues. The CDR3 DNA reads TGTGCCAGCAGCTCCGGACAGGGGAACTACGAGCAGTACGTC. Translated: CASSSGQGNYEQYV.

This clonotype was detected only a few times. The V and J genes are TRBV19 and TRBJ2-3, with D perhaps being TRBD1 or TRBD2 (5 bases each). The CDR3 length is 15 residues. Germline V gene sequence: CDR1 LNHDA, CDR2 SQIVND (reference sequence). V was trimmed by 4 bases and J by 0 bases, leaving 11 bases between them. DNA for the CDR3: TGTGCCAGTAGTACTAGGGACCTTAGCACAGATACGCAGTATTTT. Its protein is CASSTRDLSTDTQYF.

This clonotype was observed a few times. CDR3 sequence: CASTAFSNTGELFF. Here the CDR3 DNA reads TGTGCCAGTACTGCTTTTTCGAACACCGGGGAGCTGTTTTTT. The chain couples TRBV19 to TRBJ2-2; D not certain. V gave up 7 bases and J gave up 0 bases, with 9 bases separating them. The CDR3 extends over 14 amino acids. Looked up from germline, CDR1 is LNHDA and CDR2 is SQIVND (reference sequence).

This clonotype was counted between two and nine times. CDR3 bases: TGTGCCAGCAGTATTACACGGCGTGGAAAAACTGAAGCTTTCTTT. Its protein product is CASSITRRGKTEAFF. J is TRBJ1-1 and V is TRBV6-2 or TRBV6-3; no firm D call. The CDR3 runs to 15 residues. V gave up 5 bases and J gave up 5 bases, with 18 bases separating them. Germline lookup yields CDR1 MNHEY and CDR2 SVGEGT.

Only a few counts were recorded for this clonotype. V is TRBV6-1 and J is TRBJ1-2; 9 bases align to TRBD1. The V and J ends lost 7 bases and 2 bases, in that order; junction bases with no gene match: 11. Looked up from germline, CDR1 is MNHNS and CDR2 is SASEGT. The length of the CDR3 is 16 residues. In DNA, the CDR3 is TGTGCCAGCACGTCTTATACAGGGGGCGACAACTATGGCTACACCTTC. Its protein is CASTSYTGGDNYGYTF.

The genes are TRBV11-3 and TRBJ2-1; 9 positions agree with TRBD2. This CDR3 has 15 residues. The V and J ends lost 5 bases and 5 bases, in that order; junction bases with no gene match: 7. Germline lookup yields CDR1 SGHNT and CDR2 YENEEA. The CDR3 sequence: CASSPASGVHNEQFF. Here the CDR3 DNA reads TGTGCCAGCAGCCCTGCTAGCGGGGTCCACAATGAGCAGTTCTTC.

This clonotype was seen many times. The chain uses TRBV7-6 and TRBJ1-4, with TRBD1 matching 7 bases. Germline CDR1 and CDR2: SGHVS and FNYEAQ. The V gene end was trimmed by 3 bases and the J gene end by 3 bases; junction bases not matched to a gene: 1. This CDR3 is 14 amino acids long. The CDR3 reads CASSFRGANEKLFF. DNA of the CDR3: TGTGCCAGCAGCTTCAGGGGGGCTAATGAAAAACTGTTTTTT.

This clonotype was observed a few times. J is TRBJ1-1 and V is TRBV29-1, with D tentatively TRBD1 (5 bases). Germline loops: CDR1 SQVTM, CDR2 ANQGSEA. CDR3 length: 16 residues. The V end lost 1 base, the J end lost 4 bases, and 19 bases lay between the germline ends. The CDR3 coding sequence is TGCAGCGTTGAAGGCCGAGGGAGGGAGGGGAGCACTGAAGCTTTCTTT. Its protein product is CSVEGRGREGSTEAFF.

The chain uses TRBV28 and TRBJ1-2, with 7 bases identical to TRBD1. The CDR3 extends over 22 amino acids. CDR1 MDHEN and CDR2 SYDVKM come from the germline V gene. V dropped 3 bases and J dropped 4; count of bases not matched to a gene: 29. In nucleotides, the CDR3 is TGTGCCAGCAGTTTTCCGTCCCGGGACAGCCGCCCTCTCCCCACCTCCCCCTATGGCTACACCTTC. Residues: CASSFPSRDSRPLPTSPYGYTF.

This chain connects TRBV6-2 or TRBV6-3 to TRBJ2-5, with TRBD1 identical over 11 bases. The V gene's germline CDR1 is MNHEY and CDR2 SVGEGT. With V trimmed by 6 bases and J by 4 bases, 4 bases remained unmatched. The CDR3 totals 14 residues. Written as DNA, the CDR3 is TGTGCCAGCAGGGACAGGGGGCGACGAGAGACCCAGTACTTC. Its translation is CASRDRGRRETQYF.

V usage is TRBV5-4 and J usage is TRBJ2-5, with D perhaps TRBD1 or TRBD2 (5 bases each). Germline CDR1 is SGHNT and CDR2 is YYREEE (reference sequence). Trimming removed 2 bases from V and 0 bases from J, with 14 bases in between. The CDR3 contains 16 residues. The CDR3 bases are TGTGCCAGCAGCTTACGGGACGGATTATACCAAGAGACCCAGTACTTC. Its protein is CASSLRDGLYQETQYF.

A few counts support this clonotype. This chain links TRBV7-9 with TRBJ2-7, with a tentative D call TRBD2 (6 bases). The CDR3 length is 12 residues. V was shortened by 8 bases and J by 6 bases, with 14 bases between the two germline ends. CDR1 and CDR2 (germline): SEHNR, FQNEAQ (reference sequence). The CDR3 DNA follows: TGTGCCAGCCGGAGGGGCTTCGGCGAGCAGTACGTC. Protein product: CASRRGFGEQYV.

The sample holds a few counts of this clonotype. The chain combines TRBV19 with TRBJ1-6; no clear D gene. The length of the CDR3 is 14 residues. Germline assignment: CDR1 LNHDA and CDR2 SQIVND (reference sequence). V dropped 1 base and J dropped 9 bases, with 10 bases sitting between them. For the CDR3, the DNA is TGTGCCAGTAGTATAGGCCCCGCTGGTTCACCCCTCCACTTT. As protein: CASSIGPAGSPLHF.

This clonotype was counted at least ten times. This sequence joins TRBV7-2 and TRBJ1-1, with a tentative D call TRBD1 (5 bases). CDR3 length: 14 residues. V was pared by 1 base and J by 10 bases, with 16 bases between. The germline gives CDR1 SGHTA, CDR2 FQGNSA. The DNA for the CDR3 is TGTGCCAGCAGCTTAGGTAGCGGGAGAAGGGGAGCTTTCTTT. Translation: CASSLGSGRRGAFF.

V and J are TRBV27 and TRBJ2-3; D possibly uses TRBD1 or TRBD2 (5 bases each). Germline V CDR1 and CDR2: MNHEY, SMNVEV (reference sequence). The V end lost 5 bases, the J end lost 3 bases, and 30 bases lay between the germline ends. CDR3 length equals 20 residues. CDR3 residues: CASSRSVWLEGLGNTDTQYF. The CDR3 DNA sequence: TGTGCCAGCAGTAGATCCGTCTGGTTAGAGGGGTTGGGCAATACAGATACGCAGTATTTT.

The rearrangement links TRBV4-2 to TRBJ1-1; D not certain. The ends were cut back, 0 bases at V and 11 bases at J, with 22 bases in the middle. CDR1 LGHNA and CDR2 YNFKEQ come from the germline V gene. The CDR3 extends over 16 amino acids. CDR3 DNA sequence: TGTGCCAGCAGCCAAGATATCGTGGAAATTCCCGACTCGGCTTTCTTT. This translates into CASSQDIVEIPDSAFF.

This clonotype appeared many times. The V and J genes are TRBV7-8 and TRBJ2-1; 7 nucleotides match TRBD1. This CDR3 region has 16 residues. Germline values: CDR1 SGHVS, CDR2 FQNEAQ. The V segment lost 1 base and the J segment 8 bases; nucleotides outside the gene matches: 11. As DNA, the CDR3 is TGTGCCAGCAGCTTAGACAGACAGGGATTTTTCTATGAGCAGTTCTTC. Its protein product is CASSLDRQGFFYEQFF.

The chain combines TRBV20-1 with TRBJ1-2; D perhaps matches TRBD1 (6 bases). Per the germline V gene, CDR1 is DFQATT and CDR2 is SNEGSKA (reference sequence). The length of the CDR3 is 14 residues. V gave up 7 bases and J gave up 4 bases, with 19 bases separating them. The CDR3 sequence: CSGPPPGQLYGYTF. Here the CDR3 DNA reads TGCAGTGGTCCTCCCCCGGGACAACTCTATGGCTACACCTTC.

This clonotype was counted between two and nine times. The DNA for the CDR3 is TGTGCTACGAGACAGGACGGCACCGGGGAGCTGTTTTTT. Encoded protein: CATRQDGTGELFF. The chain recombines TRBV7-7 with TRBJ2-2; D is perhaps TRBD1 (6 bases). This CDR3 has 13 amino acids. In germline, CDR1 is SSHAT, CDR2 FNYEAQ (reference sequence).

V usage is TRBV7-4 and J usage is TRBJ1-4; D is possibly TRBD1 (6 bases). There are 16 residues in the CDR3. Germline V gene sequence: CDR1 SGHVT, CDR2 SQSDAQ. Trimming left V 3 bases short and J 0 bases short, with 11 bases between. The CDR3 is CASSFTYRATNEKLFF. The CDR3 DNA follows: TGTGCCAGCAGCTTTACCTACAGGGCAACTAATGAAAAACTGTTTTTT.